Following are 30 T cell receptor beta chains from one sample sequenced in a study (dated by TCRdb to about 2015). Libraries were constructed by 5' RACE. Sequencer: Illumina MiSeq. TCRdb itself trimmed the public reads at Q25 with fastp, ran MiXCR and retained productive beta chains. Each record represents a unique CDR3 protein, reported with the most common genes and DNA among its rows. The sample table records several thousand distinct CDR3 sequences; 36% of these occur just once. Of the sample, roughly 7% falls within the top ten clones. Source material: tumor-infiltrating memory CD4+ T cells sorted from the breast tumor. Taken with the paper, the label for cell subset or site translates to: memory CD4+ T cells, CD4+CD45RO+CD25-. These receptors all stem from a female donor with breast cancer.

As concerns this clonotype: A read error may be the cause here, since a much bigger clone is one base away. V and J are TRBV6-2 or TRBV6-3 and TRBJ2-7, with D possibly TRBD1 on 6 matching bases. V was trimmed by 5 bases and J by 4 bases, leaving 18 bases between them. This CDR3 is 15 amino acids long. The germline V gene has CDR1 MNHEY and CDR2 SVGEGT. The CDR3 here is CASSTKRGGSYEQYF. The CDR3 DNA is TGTGCCAGCAGTACTAAGAGAGGGGGTTCGTACGAGCAGTACTTC.

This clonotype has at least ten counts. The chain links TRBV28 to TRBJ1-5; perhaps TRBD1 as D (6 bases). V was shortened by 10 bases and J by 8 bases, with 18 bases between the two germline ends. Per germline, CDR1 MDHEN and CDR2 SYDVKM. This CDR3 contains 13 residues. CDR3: CATRGGAMEPQHF. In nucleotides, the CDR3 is TGTGCCACCCGGGGGGGGGCTATGGAGCCCCAGCATTTT.

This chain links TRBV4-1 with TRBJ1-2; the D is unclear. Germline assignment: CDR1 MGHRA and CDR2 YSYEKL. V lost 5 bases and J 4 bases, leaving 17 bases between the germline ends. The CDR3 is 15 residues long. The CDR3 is CASSSPGSLSYGYTF. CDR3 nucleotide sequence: TGCGCCAGCAGCTCTCCCGGCTCGCTCAGCTATGGCTACACCTTC.

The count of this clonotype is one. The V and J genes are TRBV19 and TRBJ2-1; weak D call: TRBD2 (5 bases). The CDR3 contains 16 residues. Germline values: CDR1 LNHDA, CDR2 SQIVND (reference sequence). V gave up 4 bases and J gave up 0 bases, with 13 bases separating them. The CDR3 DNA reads TGTGCCAGTAGTACACTAGGTACCAGCTCCTACAATGAGCAGTTCTTC. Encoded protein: CASSTLGTSSYNEQFF.

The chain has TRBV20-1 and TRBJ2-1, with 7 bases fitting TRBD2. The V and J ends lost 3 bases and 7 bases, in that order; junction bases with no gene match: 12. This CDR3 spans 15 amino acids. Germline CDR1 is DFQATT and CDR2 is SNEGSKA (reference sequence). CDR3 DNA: TGCAGTGCTAGTGATTCGAGCGGGATATTAAATGAGCAGTTCTTC. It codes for CSASDSSGILNEQFF.

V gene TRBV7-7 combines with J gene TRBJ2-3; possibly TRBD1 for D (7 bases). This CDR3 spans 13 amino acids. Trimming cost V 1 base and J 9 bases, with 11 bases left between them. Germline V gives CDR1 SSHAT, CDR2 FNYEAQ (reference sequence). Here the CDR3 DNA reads TGTGCCAGCAGCTTAGAGGGGGGACAGACGCAGTATTTT. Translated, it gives CASSLEGGQTQYF.

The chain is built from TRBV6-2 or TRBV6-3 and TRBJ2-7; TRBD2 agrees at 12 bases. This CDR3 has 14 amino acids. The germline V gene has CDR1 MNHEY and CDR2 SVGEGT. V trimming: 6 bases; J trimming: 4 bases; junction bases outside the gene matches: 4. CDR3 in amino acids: CASRLAGGGYEQYF. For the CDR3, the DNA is TGTGCCAGCAGACTAGCGGGAGGAGGGTACGAGCAGTACTTC.

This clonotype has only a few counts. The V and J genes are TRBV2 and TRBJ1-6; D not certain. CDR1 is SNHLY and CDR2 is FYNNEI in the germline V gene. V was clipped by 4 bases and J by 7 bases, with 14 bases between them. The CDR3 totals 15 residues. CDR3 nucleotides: TGTGCCAGCAGTGCCGGGCCAGGAAAGAATTCACCCCTCCACTTT. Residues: CASSAGPGKNSPLHF.

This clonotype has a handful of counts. The CDR3, as DNA: TGCAGTGCTAGACCCCGGAGGACCCGCTCCTACAATGAGCAGTTCTTC. This codes for CSARPRRTRSYNEQFF. The chain is built from TRBV20-1 and TRBJ2-1, with a weak D call TRBD2 (5 bases). This CDR3 has 16 residues. Germline assignment: CDR1 DFQATT and CDR2 SNEGSKA (reference sequence). Trimming removed 2 bases from V and 0 bases from J, with 14 bases in between.

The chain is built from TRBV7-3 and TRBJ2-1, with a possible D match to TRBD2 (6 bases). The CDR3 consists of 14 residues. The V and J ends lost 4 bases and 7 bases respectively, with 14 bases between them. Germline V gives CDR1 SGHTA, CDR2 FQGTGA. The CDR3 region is CASSYKTSNNEQFF. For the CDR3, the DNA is TGTGCCAGCAGCTACAAGACTAGTAATAATGAGCAGTTCTTC.

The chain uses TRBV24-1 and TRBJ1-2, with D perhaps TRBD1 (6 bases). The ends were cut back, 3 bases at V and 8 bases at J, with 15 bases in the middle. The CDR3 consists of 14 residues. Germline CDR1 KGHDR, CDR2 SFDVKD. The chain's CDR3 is CATSDTNRAGGYTF. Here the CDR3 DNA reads TGTGCCACCAGTGATACAAACAGGGCCGGAGGCTACACCTTC.

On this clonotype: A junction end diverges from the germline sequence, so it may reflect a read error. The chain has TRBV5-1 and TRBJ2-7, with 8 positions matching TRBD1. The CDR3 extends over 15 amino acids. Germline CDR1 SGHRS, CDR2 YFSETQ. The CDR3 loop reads CTSSTPDRAPYEQHF. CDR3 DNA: TGCACCAGCAGCACCCCGGACAGGGCCCCCTACGAGCAGCACTTC.

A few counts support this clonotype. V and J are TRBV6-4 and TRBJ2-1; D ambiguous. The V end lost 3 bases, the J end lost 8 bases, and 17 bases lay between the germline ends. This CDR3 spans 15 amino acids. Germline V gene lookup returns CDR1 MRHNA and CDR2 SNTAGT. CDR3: CASSEMSVARDEQFF. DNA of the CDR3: TGTGCCAGCAGTGAGATGAGCGTAGCTCGCGATGAGCAGTTCTTC.

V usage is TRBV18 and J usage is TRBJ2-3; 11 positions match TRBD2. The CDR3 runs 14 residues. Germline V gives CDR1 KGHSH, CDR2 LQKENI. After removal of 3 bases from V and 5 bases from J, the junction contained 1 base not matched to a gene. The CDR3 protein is CASSPGLAEDTQYF. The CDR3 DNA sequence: TGTGCCAGCTCACCGGGACTAGCGGAAGATACGCAGTATTTT.

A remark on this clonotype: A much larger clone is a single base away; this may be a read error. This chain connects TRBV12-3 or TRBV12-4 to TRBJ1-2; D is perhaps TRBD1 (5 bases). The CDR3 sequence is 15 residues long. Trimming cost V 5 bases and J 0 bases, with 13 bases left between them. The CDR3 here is CASSLSGSANYGYTF. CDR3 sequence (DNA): TGTGCCAGCAGTCTCTCAGGGAGTGCTAACTATGGCTACACCTTC.

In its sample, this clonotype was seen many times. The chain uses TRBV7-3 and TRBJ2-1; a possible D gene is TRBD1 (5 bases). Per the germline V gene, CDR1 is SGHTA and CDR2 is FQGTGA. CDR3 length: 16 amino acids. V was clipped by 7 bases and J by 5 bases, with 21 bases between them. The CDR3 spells CASNYFRQSLHNEQFF. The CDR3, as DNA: TGTGCCAGCAACTATTTCAGACAGTCCCTCCACAATGAGCAGTTCTTC.

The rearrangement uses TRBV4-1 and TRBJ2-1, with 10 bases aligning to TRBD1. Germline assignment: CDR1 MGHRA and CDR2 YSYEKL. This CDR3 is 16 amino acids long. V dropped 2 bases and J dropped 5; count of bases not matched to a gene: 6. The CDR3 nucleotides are TGCGCCAGCAGCCAACCGGGACAGGGGAAGAACAATGAGCAGTTCTTC. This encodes CASSQPGQGKNNEQFF.

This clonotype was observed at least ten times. CDR3 in DNA: TGTGCCAGCAGCTTAGGGGCAGGGTCTAGTTCACCCCTCCACTTT. It codes for CASSLGAGSSSPLHF. The gene calls are TRBV7-2 and TRBJ1-6; D is perhaps TRBD1 (5 bases). V was clipped by 1 base and J by 9 bases, with 13 bases between them. Germline CDR1 and CDR2: SGHTA and FQGNSA. The CDR3 is 15 amino acids.

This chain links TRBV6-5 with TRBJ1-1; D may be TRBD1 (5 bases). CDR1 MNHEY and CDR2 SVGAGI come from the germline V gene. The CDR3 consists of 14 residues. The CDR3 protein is CAGSWDGLMAEAFF. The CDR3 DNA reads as TGTGCTGGCAGCTGGGACGGACTAATGGCTGAAGCTTTCTTT.

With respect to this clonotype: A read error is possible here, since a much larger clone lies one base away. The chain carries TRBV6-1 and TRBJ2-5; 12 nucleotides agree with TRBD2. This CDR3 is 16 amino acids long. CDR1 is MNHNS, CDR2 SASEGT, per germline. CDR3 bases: TGTGCCGGCAGTACTCGACTAGCGGGAGATTCAGAGACCCAGTACTTC. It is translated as CAGSTRLAGDSETQYF.

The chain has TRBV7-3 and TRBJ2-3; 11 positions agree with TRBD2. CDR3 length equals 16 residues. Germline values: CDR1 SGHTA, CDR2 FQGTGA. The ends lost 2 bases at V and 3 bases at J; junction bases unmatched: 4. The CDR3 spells CASSLGGLADTDTQYF. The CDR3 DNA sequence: TGTGCCAGCAGCTTAGGGGGACTAGCGGATACAGATACGCAGTATTTT.

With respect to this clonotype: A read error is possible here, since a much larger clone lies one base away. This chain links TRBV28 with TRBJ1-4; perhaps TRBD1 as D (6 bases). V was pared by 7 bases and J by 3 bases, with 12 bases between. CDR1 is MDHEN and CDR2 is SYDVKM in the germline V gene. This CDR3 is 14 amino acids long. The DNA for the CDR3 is TGTGCCAGCATCGGGGGGGGCGCTAATGAAAAACTGTTTTTT. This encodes CASIGGGANEKLFF.

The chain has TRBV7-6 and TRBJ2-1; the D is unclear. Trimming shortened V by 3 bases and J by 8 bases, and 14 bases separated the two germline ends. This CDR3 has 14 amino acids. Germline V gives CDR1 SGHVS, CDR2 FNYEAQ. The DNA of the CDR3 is TGTGCCAGCAGCTTCCTTAAGGGTGGGGATGAGCAGTTCTTC. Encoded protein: CASSFLKGGDEQFF.

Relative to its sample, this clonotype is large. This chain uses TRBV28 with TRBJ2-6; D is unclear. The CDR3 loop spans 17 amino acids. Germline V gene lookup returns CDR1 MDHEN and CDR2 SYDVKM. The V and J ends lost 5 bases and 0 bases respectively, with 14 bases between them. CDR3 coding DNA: TGTGCCAGCAGTAGGCCCGGGTGGGCCTCTGGGGCCAACGTCCTGACTTTC. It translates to CASSRPGWASGANVLTF.

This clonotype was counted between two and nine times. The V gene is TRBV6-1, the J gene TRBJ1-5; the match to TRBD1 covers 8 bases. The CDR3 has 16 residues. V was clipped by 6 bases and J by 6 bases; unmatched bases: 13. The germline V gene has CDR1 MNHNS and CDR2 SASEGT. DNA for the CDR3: TGTGCCAGCAGCCGCACGGACAGGGCGCGGAGTCAGCCCCAGCATTTT. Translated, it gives CASSRTDRARSQPQHF.

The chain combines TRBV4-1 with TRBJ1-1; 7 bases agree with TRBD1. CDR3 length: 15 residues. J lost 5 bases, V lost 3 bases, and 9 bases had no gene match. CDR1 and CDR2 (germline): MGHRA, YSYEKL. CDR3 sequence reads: CASSHPTGRSTEAFF. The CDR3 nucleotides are TGCGCCAGCAGCCACCCGACAGGGAGGTCGACTGAAGCTTTCTTT.

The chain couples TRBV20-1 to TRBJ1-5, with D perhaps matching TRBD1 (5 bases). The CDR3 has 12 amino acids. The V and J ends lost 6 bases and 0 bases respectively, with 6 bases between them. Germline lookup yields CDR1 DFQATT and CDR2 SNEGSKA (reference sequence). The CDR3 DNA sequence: TGCAGTGCGGGGACTAGCAATCAGCCCCAGCATTTT. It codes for CSAGTSNQPQHF.

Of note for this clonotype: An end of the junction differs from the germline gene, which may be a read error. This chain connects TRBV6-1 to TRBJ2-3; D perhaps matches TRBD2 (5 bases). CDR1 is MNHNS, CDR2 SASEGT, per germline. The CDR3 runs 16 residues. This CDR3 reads CANSEVRGKSSDTQYF. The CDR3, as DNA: TGTGCCAACAGTGAAGTACGAGGGAAGTCCAGCGATACGCAGTATTTT.

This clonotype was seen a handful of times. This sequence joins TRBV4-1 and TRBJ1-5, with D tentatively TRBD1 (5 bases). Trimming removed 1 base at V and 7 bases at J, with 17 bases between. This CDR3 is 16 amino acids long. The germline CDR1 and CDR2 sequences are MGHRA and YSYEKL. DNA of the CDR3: TGCGCCAGCAGCCAAGTAGGAAAGGGGACGGGACAGCCCCAGCATTTT. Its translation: CASSQVGKGTGQPQHF.

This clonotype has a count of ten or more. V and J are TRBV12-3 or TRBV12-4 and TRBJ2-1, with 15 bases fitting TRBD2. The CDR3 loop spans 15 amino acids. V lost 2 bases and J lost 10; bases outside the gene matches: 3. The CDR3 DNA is TGTGCCAGCAGTTTAATGGGACTAGCGGGAGGCGAGCAGTTCTTC. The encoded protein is CASSLMGLAGGEQFF.